This is a list of T cell receptor beta chains from one sample in a study of cytomegalovirus exposure and HLA in healthy donors. Method: immunoSEQ multiplex PCR; TCRdb's copy keeps in-frame clones and lacks some. Of tens of thousands of clones in the sample, over 70% are singletons; the top ten hold less than 8%. Sequenced material: PBMCs. The source is a woman aged 40 to 49 in good health and CMV-seronegative. Each CDR3 is given with its conserved first and last residue. The order of the fields is V gene, CDR3 protein.

>TRBV18
CASSPLETGAGELFF
>TRBV7-8
CASSPLTGGGNTIYF
>TRBV10-3
CATQSQGNDQPQHF
>TRBV5-1
CASSSSTPRTEAFF
>TRBV6-5
CASRGGVRNTEAFF
>TRBV1
CTSSQDMVAGAKETQYF
>TRBV27
CASSPYRDSPIWYF
>TRBV18
CASSPDQGRASYGYTF
>TRBV19
CASSNTGGTGNTIYF
>TRBV19
CASSTGLLAGAPYEQYF
>TRBV6-4
CASRDRGSEQYF
>TRBV7-3
CASSLVPSGGLYNEQFF
>TRBV6-1
CASRGTSGTGEQYF
>TRBV30
CAWGGYREDLSGANVLTF
>TRBV28
CASSIDRAGADTQYF
>TRBV29-1
CSVAGTGESGNTIYF
>TRBV11-2
CASSLDFASRAQYF
>TRBV7-7
CASSPNPGNEQFF
>TRBV30
CAWMTVLGNNSPLHF
>TRBV7-2
CASSVPGTGFPGELFF
>TRBV2
CASSREGNTEAFF
>TRBV18
CASSPETGLYNEQFF
>TRBV5-4
CASSLRRTGELFF
>TRBV6-5
CASSQTGAGANVLTF
>TRBV5-5
CASSLSIVTYSNQSQHF
>TRBV5-1
CASSLEVSYEQYF
>TRBV6-5
CASRVNTEAFF
>TRBV5-1
CASTLSRSSYNEQFF
>TRBV5-5
CASSLLSRPLHEQYF
>TRBV7-9
CASSLEARGGGETQYF
>TRBV5-4
CASSPGGGTQETQYF
>TRBV10-3
CAISENRGNYNEQFF
>TRBV7-9
CASSLGPGLAVPFF
>TRBV28
CASRRDRLNEKLFF
>TRBV25-1
CASSEYPRDEQYF
>TRBV6-1
CASSLGTRSPLPFF
>TRBV30
CAWGGTDTQYF
>TRBV7-3
CASSLMGGRASYNEQFF
>TRBV9
CASSAGVVGQGTLETQYF
>TRBV5-5
CASSFGTGEGQPQHF
>TRBV7-9
CASSLGGQGGHEQFF
>TRBV5-1
CASSLVGSPGQPQHF
>TRBV27
CASSRTGGIYEQYF
>TRBV14
CASSQGGLAGGPAYNEQFF
>TRBV2
CASSEGLAETYEQYF
>TRBV10-3
CAIEGRERAGELFF
>TRBV18
CASSPGQGRTEAFF
>TRBV23-1
CASRRTSGNTIYF
>TRBV11-2
CASSLDRLFLNEQFF
>TRBV28
CASSLVGASYNEQFF
>TRBV5-1
CASRAGTGRGTEAFF
>TRBV5-4
CASSSKTGSNYNEQFF
>TRBV7-8
CASSLAQGMRKAFF
>TRBV18
CASSPPSGQNTGELFF
>TRBV4-1
CASSQRLAGGLSYEQYF
>TRBV11-2
CASSLDQWLVAGELFF
>TRBV7-2
CASSLGLSSYEQYF